A single TCR beta chain is shown here with its context. Its matching antigen is unknown. The sequenced template was cDNA made from the entire isolated RNA. Clones were sequenced by immunoSEQ multiplex PCR, and TCRdb holds only the in-frame ones, with some missing. The data hold around 30,000 clones, with less than 75% observed a single time. The record originates from a study of beta chain features in type 1 diabetes. Study conclusions and caveats: Researchers report that Type 1 diabetes patients had moderately but significantly shorter TCRB CDR3s across all four CD4+ subsets.

Source material: Tregs from blood. This clonotype was obtained from a woman aged 25-40 years with type 1 diabetes.

CDR3 residues: CASSPEGEQYF. The CDR3 region has the DNA TGTGCCAGCAGCCCCGAGGGCGAGCAGTACTTC. The chain is built from TRBV7-8 and TRBJ2-7; possibly TRBD2 for D (5 bases). Germline loops: CDR1 SGHVS, CDR2 FQNEAQ. V gave up 5 bases and J gave up 6 bases, with 8 bases separating them. The CDR3 consists of 11 residues.